This T cell receptor beta chain comes out of a study of beta chain features in type 1 diabetes. General study results and limits: People with Type 1 diabetes carried modestly yet significantly shorter TCRB CDR3s in all four CD4+ subsets.

TCRB transcripts that were expressed got sequenced, as all of the isolated RNA had been reverse transcribed. Measured with immunoSEQ multiplex PCR; TCRdb has only the in-frame clones, and not every one. The table has 640,000 or so clones, about 14% seen once. This clone was counted a few times. Its antigen remains unknown. Mismatch with germline at one junction end may stem from a read error. Sorting of CD4+ naive, central memory, regulatory and stem cell-like memory cells was performed via CD45RO/CCR7/CD25/CD127/CD95/CD27. Sequenced input: naive CD4+ T cells from blood. The sequence was obtained from a man aged 18 to 30 with type 1 diabetes.

The CDR3: CASSFGLGETQYF. CDR3 coding DNA: TGTGCTAGCAGCTTTGGACTAGGAGAGACCCAGTACTTC. The rearrangement links TRBV7-7 to TRBJ2-5; 7 nucleotides match TRBD2. Germline CDR1 SSHAT, CDR2 FNYEAQ (reference sequence). This CDR3 is 13 amino acids long.